This passage covers 8 T cell receptor beta chains from one sample sequenced in a study of blood T cell repertoires in COVID-19. Sequenced by immunoSEQ multiplex PCR; TCRdb stores in-frame clones only, minus some. The table records 200,000 to 300,000 clones, roughly 90% of them present only once. Sequencing input: peripheral blood. Receptors originate from a human donor in a cohort sampled during active COVID-19.

The CDR3 spells CASSLVYKGGTEAFF. The CDR3 DNA sequence: TGTGCCAGCAGCTTAGTTTATAAGGGAGGCACTGAAGCTTTCTTT. The chain employs TRBV7-9 and TRBJ1-1; D is unresolved. Germline-derived CDR1 and CDR2 are SEHNR and FQNEAQ (reference sequence). V was pared by 1 base and J by 4 bases, with 13 bases between. This CDR3 comprises 15 residues.

The rearrangement uses TRBV28 and TRBJ2-1; TRBD1 matches at 9 bases. Trimming at V came to 6 bases and at J to 2 bases, leaving 8 bases not matched to a gene. This CDR3 is 16 amino acids long. Germline values: CDR1 MDHEN, CDR2 SYDVKM. The CDR3 coding sequence is TGTGCCAGCAGCCGAAGGGGACAGGGACCCTACAATGAGCAGTTCTTC. Amino acids: CASSRRGQGPYNEQFF.

This chain uses TRBV19 with TRBJ1-4, with D possibly matching TRBD1 (5 bases). The CDR3 covers 15 residues. Between the trimmed V and J ends, which lost 0 bases and 7 bases, there was a span of 12 bases. Germline CDR1 and CDR2: LNHDA and SQIVND (reference sequence). The DNA for the CDR3 is TGTGCCAGTAGTATAGATCCGACAGCCTTTGAAAAACTGTTTTTT. Amino acids: CASSIDPTAFEKLFF.

The chain combines TRBV16 with TRBJ2-7; weak D call: TRBD2 (5 bases). V lost 8 bases, J lost 0 bases, and 8 bases lay in between. CDR3 length: 12 amino acids. Germline V CDR1 and CDR2: KGHSY, FQNENV. DNA of the CDR3: TGTGCCAGCTCAGAGGGCTCCTACGAGCAGTACTTC. This gives the protein CASSEGSYEQYF.

This clone appeared a single time. This sequence joins TRBV27 and TRBJ2-5; 7 positions agree with TRBD1. Germline V gene sequence: CDR1 MNHEY, CDR2 SMNVEV (reference sequence). This CDR3 has 14 amino acids. V shed 2 bases, J shed 0 bases, and the junction held 0 bases outside the gene matches. CDR3 nucleotides: TGTGCCAGCAGTTTACAGGGGGACCAAGAGACCCAGTACTTC. Translation: CASSLQGDQETQYF.

This clone was detected once. The chain combines TRBV6-4 with TRBJ2-4; 15 nucleotides match TRBD2. Losses at the gene ends were 6 bases for V and 1 base for J; bases not matched to a gene: 13. Looked up from germline, CDR1 is MRHNA and CDR2 is SNTAGT. The length of the CDR3 is 20 residues. The CDR3 nucleotides are TGTGCCAGCAGGGGCGTGTTCGGGACTAGCGGGAGGAGGGCCAAAAACATTCAGTACTTC. Its protein is CASRGVFGTSGRRAKNIQYF.

This clone was observed a single time. The rearrangement links TRBV6-6 to TRBJ1-4; D ambiguous. The CDR3 runs to 12 residues. Trimming removed 0 bases at V and 8 bases at J, with 4 bases between. Germline CDR1 MNHNY, CDR2 SVGAGI (reference sequence). CDR3 in DNA: TGTGCCAGCAGTTACTCTGGCGAAAAACTGTTTTTT. Protein: CASSYSGEKLFF.

In the case of this clone: Additional DNA sequences in this sample encode the identical CDR3. The rearrangement uses TRBV5-1 and TRBJ1-2; a possible D gene is TRBD1 (5 bases). V was pared by 4 bases and J by 8 bases, with 18 bases between. The CDR3 runs 14 residues. Looked up from germline, CDR1 is SGHRS and CDR2 is YFSETQ. CDR3 loop: CASSGAQGGGGYTF. CDR3 sequence (DNA): TGCGCCAGCAGCGGGGCCCAGGGCGGGGGGGGCTACACCTTC.